What follows are 32 T cell receptor beta chains derived from one specimen sequenced in a study of long-term antiretroviral therapy in people with HIV. The immunoSEQ assay was v3.0, run at survey level. Data came from immunoSEQ multiplex PCR; TCRdb stores just in-frame clones and leaves some out. The sample holds over 15,000 clones, roughly 80% seen once. The specimen was unsorted PBMCs, collected 0.9 years after starting antiretroviral therapy. These receptor sequences come from a young man with HIV.

The chain joins TRBV2 to TRBJ2-7; 7 bases align to TRBD1. Germline-derived CDR1 and CDR2 are SNHLY and FYNNEI. V lost 6 bases to trimming and J lost 7 bases; unmatched junction nucleotides: 6. This CDR3 spans 12 amino acids. In nucleotides, the CDR3 is TGTGCCAGCAGCCGGCCGGGACAGGAGCAGTACTTC. Its protein is CASSRPGQEQYF.

The J gene is TRBJ2-7, the V gene TRBV2; TRBD1 matches at 8 bases. Germline assignment: CDR1 SNHLY and CDR2 FYNNEI. With V trimmed by 7 bases and J by 0 bases, 11 bases remained unmatched. The CDR3 sequence is 16 residues long. CDR3 coding DNA: TGTGCCAGCAAATTTTCGACAGGGGCCCACTCCTACGAGCAGTACTTC. Its protein is CASKFSTGAHSYEQYF.

The chain combines TRBV5-1 with TRBJ2-7; D may correspond to TRBD1 or TRBD2 (5 bases each). CDR3 length: 16 residues. V shed 4 bases and J shed 0 bases, with 17 bases lying between them. Germline V CDR1 and CDR2: SGHRS, YFSETQ. The CDR3 is CASSGSRDLISYEQYF. The CDR3 nucleotides read TGCGCCAGCAGCGGGAGCCGGGACCTCATCTCCTACGAGCAGTACTTC.

The J gene is TRBJ2-2, the V gene TRBV7-9; D unresolved. V was cut by 1 base and J by 0 bases, with 6 bases left in between. The CDR3 spans 15 residues. In germline, CDR1 is SEHNR, CDR2 FQNEAQ (reference sequence). Written as DNA, the CDR3 is TGTGCCAGCAGCTTAGGAACGGCGAACACCGGGGAGCTGTTTTTT. It encodes CASSLGTANTGELFF.

This sequence joins TRBV12-5 and TRBJ2-2; D is perhaps TRBD1 (5 bases). CDR1 is LGHNT, CDR2 FRNRAP, per germline. V lost 4 bases and J 3 bases, leaving 18 bases between the germline ends. The CDR3 contains 17 residues. The CDR3 region is CASGWRQSQTDTGELFF. In DNA form, the CDR3 reads TGTGCTAGTGGTTGGCGACAGAGTCAAACCGACACCGGGGAGCTGTTTTTT.

The chain joins TRBV11-2 to TRBJ1-1, with D tentatively TRBD1 (6 bases). CDR1 and CDR2 (germline): SGHAT, FQNNGV. The CDR3 length is 13 residues. Trimming left V 0 bases short and J 6 bases short, with 8 bases between. The CDR3 region has the DNA TGTGCCAGCAGCTTAGAGCCAGGGGCTGAAGCTTTCTTT. The encoded protein is CASSLEPGAEAFF.

The chain is built from TRBV7-9 and TRBJ1-1, with unresolved D. The germline V and J ends were trimmed by 5 bases and 5 bases, with 12 bases remaining between them. Germline V lookup: CDR1 SEHNR, CDR2 FQNEAQ (reference sequence). The CDR3 runs to 13 residues. Here the CDR3 reads CASSTVRGTEAFF. As DNA, the CDR3 is TGTGCCAGCAGCACCGTTCGAGGGACTGAAGCTTTCTTT.

The chain carries TRBV29-1 and TRBJ1-2; D gene uncertain. This CDR3 has 13 amino acids. CDR1 is SQVTM, CDR2 ANQGSEA, per germline. V lost 6 bases to trimming and J lost 6 bases, with 17 bases between them. CDR3 in DNA: TGCAGCGTGGCAGGCGACCCACTCCATGGCTACACCTTC. This translates into CSVAGDPLHGYTF.

The chain joins TRBV2 to TRBJ2-7; 11 bases are a match to TRBD2. V lost 5 bases and J lost 0; bases outside the gene matches: 6. Germline V CDR1 and CDR2: SNHLY, FYNNEI. There are 16 residues in the CDR3. The CDR3 loop reads CASSRRLAGSSYEQYF. In nucleotides, the CDR3 is TGTGCCAGCAGTCGTCGACTAGCGGGGTCCTCCTACGAGCAGTACTTC.

The chain uses TRBV10-2 and TRBJ1-2, with D perhaps matching TRBD1 (6 bases). The CDR3 length is 12 residues. Trimming took off 7 bases at V and 3 bases at J, with 9 bases between the two ends. In germline, CDR1 is WSHSY, CDR2 SAAADI. CDR3 in DNA: TGCGCCAGCACGGGGGGCGACTATGGCTACACCTTC. Residues: CASTGGDYGYTF.

The chain recombines TRBV27 with TRBJ2-2; 7 positions agree with TRBD1. The V gene end was trimmed by 3 bases and the J gene end by 6 bases; junction bases not matched to a gene: 10. Looked up from germline, CDR1 is MNHEY and CDR2 is SMNVEV (reference sequence). The CDR3 runs 16 residues. The CDR3 coding sequence is TGTGCCAGCAGTTTTGGCGACAGGGTGAGGTCCGGGGAGCTGTTTTTT. Protein sequence: CASSFGDRVRSGELFF.

The J gene is TRBJ2-5, the V gene TRBV27; TRBD2 agrees at 12 bases. The germline V gene encodes CDR1 MNHEY and CDR2 SMNVEV (reference sequence). V trimming: 5 bases; J trimming: 2 bases; junction bases outside the gene matches: 6. The CDR3 consists of 16 residues. CDR3 DNA: TGTGCCAGCAGTACCTGGACTAGCGGGGATCAAGAGACCCAGTACTTC. It encodes CASSTWTSGDQETQYF.

This chain joins TRBV2 and TRBJ2-5; D remains unclear. Trimming removed 3 bases from V and 4 bases from J, with 9 bases in between. The CDR3 loop spans 13 amino acids. Germline V gives CDR1 SNHLY, CDR2 FYNNEI. The DNA of the CDR3 is TGTGCCAGCAGTGAGGTAGAACTAGAGACCCAGTACTTC. It codes for CASSEVELETQYF.

The rearrangement joins TRBV19 to TRBJ1-1, with D unclear. Trimming removed 4 bases at V and 3 bases at J, with 9 bases between. The CDR3 has 13 amino acids. Germline CDR1 is LNHDA and CDR2 is SQIVND (reference sequence). The CDR3 region has the DNA TGTGCCAGTAGTACCCGCTTGGACACTGAAGCTTTCTTT. It translates to CASSTRLDTEAFF.

The chain is built from TRBV5-5 and TRBJ2-7; possibly TRBD2 for D (6 bases). The CDR3 has 12 amino acids. Germline V gene lookup returns CDR1 SGHKS and CDR2 YYEKEE (reference sequence). Deletions cut 2 bases from V and 4 bases from J, with 7 bases between. Here the CDR3 reads CASSFAGYEQYF. CDR3 DNA sequence: TGTGCCAGCAGCTTCGCGGGATACGAGCAGTACTTC.

The J gene is TRBJ2-2, the V gene TRBV4-1, with unresolved D. The CDR3 length is 17 residues. CDR1 and CDR2 (germline): MGHRA, YSYEKL. The V and J ends lost 1 base and 1 base respectively, with 13 bases between them. The CDR3 spells CASSQVPVSGNTGELFF. CDR3 coding DNA: TGCGCCAGCAGCCAAGTGCCTGTATCAGGGAACACCGGGGAGCTGTTTTTT.

This clone was detected a few times. V usage is TRBV28 and J usage is TRBJ1-6; the D gene is possibly TRBD1 (6 bases). In germline, CDR1 is MDHEN, CDR2 SYDVKM. This CDR3 has 18 residues. Trimming shortened V by 6 bases and J by 4 bases, and 22 bases separated the two germline ends. The CDR3 is CASRGAGQPSGYNSPLHF. CDR3 DNA sequence: TGTGCCAGCAGAGGGGCGGGACAACCCTCCGGTTATAATTCACCCCTCCACTTT.

This chain links TRBV7-9 with TRBJ2-1; no reliable D call. The CDR3 extends over 16 amino acids. Germline CDR1 reads SEHNR; CDR2 reads FQNEAQ (reference sequence). Trimming removed 5 bases from V and 0 bases from J, with 14 bases in between. CDR3 residues: CASSHDWLGSYNEQFF. CDR3 in DNA: TGTGCCAGCAGCCACGACTGGTTGGGCTCCTACAATGAGCAGTTCTTC.

V gene TRBV14 combines with J gene TRBJ2-3; 9 bases map to TRBD1. V dropped 5 bases and J dropped 8; count of bases not matched to a gene: 17. This CDR3 comprises 17 residues. Per the germline V gene, CDR1 is SGHDN and CDR2 is FVKESK. The chain's CDR3 is CASSEGRTGASRGTQYF. DNA for the CDR3: TGTGCCAGCAGCGAGGGACGGACAGGGGCCTCCAGGGGTACGCAGTATTTT.

This clone showed up just once. This chain links TRBV27 with TRBJ2-3; D remains ambiguous. CDR3 size: 14 residues. The V end was cut by 4 bases, the J end by 2 bases, with 10 bases between. Germline CDR1 reads MNHEY; CDR2 reads SMNVEV (reference sequence). The chain's CDR3 is CASSSWTDTDTQYF. The CDR3 DNA reads TGTGCCAGCAGTTCATGGACGGACACAGATACGCAGTATTTT.

The gene calls are TRBV5-1 and TRBJ2-1; D unclear. Germline V gene sequence: CDR1 SGHRS, CDR2 YFSETQ. V lost 2 bases and J 9 bases, leaving 15 bases between the germline ends. The length of the CDR3 is 14 residues. CDR3 DNA sequence: TGCGCCAGCAGCTTATCGCGGACGGTTGGTGAGCAGTTCTTC. This gives the protein CASSLSRTVGEQFF.

This chain joins TRBV28 and TRBJ1-1; D remains unclear. V was cut by 5 bases and J by 7 bases, with 11 bases left in between. This CDR3 spans 12 amino acids. Germline assignment: CDR1 MDHEN and CDR2 SYDVKM. This chain's CDR3 is CASSPERFEAFF. Here the CDR3 DNA reads TGTGCCAGCAGTCCCGAAAGGTTTGAAGCTTTCTTT.

The V and J genes are TRBV5-1 and TRBJ2-3; D unresolved. Germline assignment: CDR1 SGHRS and CDR2 YFSETQ. This CDR3 is built from 12 residues. V was clipped by 4 bases and J by 6 bases, with 9 bases between them. This CDR3 reads CASSGTVDTQYF. DNA of the CDR3: TGCGCCAGCAGCGGAACTGTGGATACGCAGTATTTT.

This clone was detected once. The rearrangement joins TRBV18 to TRBJ2-2, with 10 bases matching TRBD1. Germline-derived CDR1 and CDR2 are KGHSH and LQKENI. CDR3 length: 16 amino acids. The J segment lost 4 bases and the V segment lost 0 bases, leaving 2 bases of the junction unmatched. As DNA, the CDR3 is TGTGCCAGCTCACCACCGGGACAGGGGTCCACCGGGGAGCTGTTTTTT. Its protein product is CASSPPGQGSTGELFF.

The chain combines TRBV27 with TRBJ1-1, with 8 bases aligning to TRBD1. The CDR3 consists of 15 residues. V gave up 5 bases and J gave up 1 base; unmatched junction bases: 6. CDR1 and CDR2 (germline): MNHEY, SMNVEV (reference sequence). The CDR3: CASSPRDRKNTEAFF. Written as DNA, the CDR3 is TGTGCCAGCAGTCCCCGGGACAGGAAGAACACTGAAGCTTTCTTT.

This chain uses TRBV5-4 with TRBJ1-3; 7 bases match TRBD1. Germline lookup yields CDR1 SGHNT and CDR2 YYREEE (reference sequence). CDR3 size: 14 residues. The V and J ends lost 2 bases and 4 bases, in that order; junction bases with no gene match: 3. CDR3 DNA: TGTGCCAGCAGCTTACCGGGACAGGGAAACACCATATATTTT. As protein: CASSLPGQGNTIYF.

V and J are TRBV28 and TRBJ1-1; no reliable D call. The V end lost 0 bases, the J end lost 5 bases, and 7 bases lay between the germline ends. CDR1 is MDHEN and CDR2 is SYDVKM in the germline V gene. This CDR3 is built from 13 residues. For the CDR3, the DNA is TGTGCCAGCAGTTTATGGGGCAAAACTGAAGCTTTCTTT. It specifies CASSLWGKTEAFF.

The chain employs TRBV6-1 and TRBJ1-5, with TRBD1 identical over 7 bases. The CDR3 is 15 amino acids. Trimming at V came to 3 bases and at J to 7 bases, leaving 9 bases not matched to a gene. Germline assignment: CDR1 MNHNS and CDR2 SASEGT. The CDR3 DNA sequence: TGTGCCAGCAGTGAGCTTCGACAGGGTGGGCAGCCCCAGCATTTT. Protein sequence: CASSELRQGGQPQHF.

The V gene is TRBV21-1, the J gene TRBJ1-1. TRBV21-1 is described as a pseudogene. The CDR3 is 19 residues long. The CDR3 is CASSKGPDLKSCMNTEAFF. The CDR3 DNA is TGTGCCAGCAGCAAAGGCCCAGACCTCAAATCCTGTATGAACACTGAAGCTTTCTTT.

This clone was recorded a few times. The chain has TRBV5-1 and TRBJ1-5, with TRBD1 matching over 7 bases. The ends lost 5 bases at V and 4 bases at J; junction bases unmatched: 3. CDR1 is SGHRS, CDR2 YFSETQ, per germline. The CDR3 is 13 residues long. The CDR3 coding sequence is TGCGCCAGCAGGACAGGGCCGAATCAGCCCCAGCATTTT. Amino acid sequence: CASRTGPNQPQHF.

The chain links TRBV27 to TRBJ2-3; D uncertain. Deletions cut 3 bases from V and 6 bases from J, with 4 bases between. The CDR3 sequence is 11 residues long. Germline V gene lookup returns CDR1 MNHEY and CDR2 SMNVEV (reference sequence). CDR3 sequence reads: CASSFRDTQYF. The CDR3 coding sequence is TGTGCCAGCAGTTTCAGGGATACGCAGTATTTT.

This chain uses TRBV5-1 with TRBJ2-5, with a possible D match to TRBD2 (5 bases). This CDR3 region has 13 residues. The V gene's germline CDR1 is SGHRS and CDR2 YFSETQ. Trimming took off 0 bases at V and 5 bases at J, with 8 bases between the two ends. In DNA, the CDR3 is TGCGCCAGCAGCTTGGAGGGAGAGGAGACCCAGTACTTC. It codes for CASSLEGEETQYF.